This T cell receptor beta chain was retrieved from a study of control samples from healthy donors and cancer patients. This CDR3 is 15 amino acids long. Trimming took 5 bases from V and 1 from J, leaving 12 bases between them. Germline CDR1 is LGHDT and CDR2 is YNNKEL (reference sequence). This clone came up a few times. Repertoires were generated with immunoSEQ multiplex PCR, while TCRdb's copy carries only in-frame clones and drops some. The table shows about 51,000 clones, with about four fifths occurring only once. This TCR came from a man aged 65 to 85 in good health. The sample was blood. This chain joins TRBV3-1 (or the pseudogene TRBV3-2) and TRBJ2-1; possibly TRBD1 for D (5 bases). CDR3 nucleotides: TGTGCCAGCAGCGAGACAGTCGGGTCCTACAATGAGCAGTTCTTC. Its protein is CASSETVGSYNEQFF.